Given below is one T cell receptor (beta chain) in context. The germline CDR1 and CDR2 sequences are MGHRA and YSYEKL. Trimming took 1 base from V and 0 from J, leaving 6 bases between them. The CDR3 totals 15 residues. TCRdb keeps only in-frame clones here, not all; method: immunoSEQ multiplex PCR. The sample holds roughly 58,000 clones; around 85% are singletons and the top ten take about 15%. This sample was taken from a study of blood T cell repertoires in COVID-19. The genes are TRBV4-1 and TRBJ2-2; a weak D match, TRBD1 (6 bases). What was sequenced was peripheral blood. This TCR was sampled from an older man with active COVID-19. The CDR3 region has the DNA TGCGCCAGCAGCCAAGGGACAGCGAACACCGGGGAGCTGTTTTTT. It encodes CASSQGTANTGELFF.